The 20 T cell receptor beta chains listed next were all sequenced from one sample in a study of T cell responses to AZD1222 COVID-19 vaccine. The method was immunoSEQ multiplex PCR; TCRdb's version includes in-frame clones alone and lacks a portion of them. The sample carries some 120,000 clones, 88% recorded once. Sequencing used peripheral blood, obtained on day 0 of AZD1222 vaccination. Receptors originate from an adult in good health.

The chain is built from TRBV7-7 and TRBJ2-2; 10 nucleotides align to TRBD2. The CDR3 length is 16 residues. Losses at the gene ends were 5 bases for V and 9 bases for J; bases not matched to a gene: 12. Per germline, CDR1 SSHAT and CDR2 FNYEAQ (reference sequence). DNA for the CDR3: TGTGCCAGCAGCGGTACCCGGACTAGCGGCGGCAGGGAGCTGTTTTTT. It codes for CASSGTRTSGGRELFF.

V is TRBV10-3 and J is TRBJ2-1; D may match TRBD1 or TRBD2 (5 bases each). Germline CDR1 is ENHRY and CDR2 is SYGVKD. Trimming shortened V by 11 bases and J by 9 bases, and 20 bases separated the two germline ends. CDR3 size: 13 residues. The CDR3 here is CASTGTPTSEQFF. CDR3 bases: TGTGCCTCCACCGGGACGCCAACGAGTGAGCAGTTCTTC.

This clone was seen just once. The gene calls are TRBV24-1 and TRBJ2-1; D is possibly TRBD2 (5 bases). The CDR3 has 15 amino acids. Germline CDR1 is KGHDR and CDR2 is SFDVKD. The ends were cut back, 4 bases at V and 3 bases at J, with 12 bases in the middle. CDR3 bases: TGTGCCACCAGTGAGGTAGGGAGAAGCTACAATGAGCAGTTCTTC. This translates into CATSEVGRSYNEQFF.

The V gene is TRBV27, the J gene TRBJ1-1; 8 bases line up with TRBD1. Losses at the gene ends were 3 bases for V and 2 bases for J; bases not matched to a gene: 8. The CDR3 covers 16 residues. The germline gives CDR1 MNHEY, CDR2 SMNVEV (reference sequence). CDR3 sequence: CASSFTTGEPNTEAFF. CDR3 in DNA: TGTGCCAGCAGTTTCACGACAGGGGAACCCAACACTGAAGCTTTCTTT.

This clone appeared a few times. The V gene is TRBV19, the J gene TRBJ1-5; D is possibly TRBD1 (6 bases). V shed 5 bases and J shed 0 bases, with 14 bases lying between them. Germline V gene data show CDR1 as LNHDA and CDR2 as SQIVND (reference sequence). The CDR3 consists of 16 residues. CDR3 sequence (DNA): TGTGCCAGTAGTGGCATGGGACACAATAGCAATCAGCCCCAGCATTTT. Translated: CASSGMGHNSNQPQHF.

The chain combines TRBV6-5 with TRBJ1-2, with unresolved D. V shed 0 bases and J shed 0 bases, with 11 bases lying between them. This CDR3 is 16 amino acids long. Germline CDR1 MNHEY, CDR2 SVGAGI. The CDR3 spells CASSYSRVLSNYGYTF. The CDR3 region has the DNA TGTGCCAGCAGTTACTCGAGGGTACTCTCTAACTATGGCTACACCTTC.

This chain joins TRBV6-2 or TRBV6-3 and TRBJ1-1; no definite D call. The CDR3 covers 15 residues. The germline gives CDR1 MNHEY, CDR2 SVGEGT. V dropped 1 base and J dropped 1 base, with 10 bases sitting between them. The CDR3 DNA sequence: TGTGCCAGCAGTTACTTGGGTAGGAAGAACACTGAAGCTTTCTTT. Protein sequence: CASSYLGRKNTEAFF.

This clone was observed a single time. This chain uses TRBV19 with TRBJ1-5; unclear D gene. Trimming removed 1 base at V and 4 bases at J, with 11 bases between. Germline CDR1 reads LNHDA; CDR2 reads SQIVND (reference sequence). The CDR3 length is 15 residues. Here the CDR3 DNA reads TGTGCCAGTAGTATAGCCTCGAGAGGGAATCAGCCCCAGCATTTT. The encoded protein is CASSIASRGNQPQHF.

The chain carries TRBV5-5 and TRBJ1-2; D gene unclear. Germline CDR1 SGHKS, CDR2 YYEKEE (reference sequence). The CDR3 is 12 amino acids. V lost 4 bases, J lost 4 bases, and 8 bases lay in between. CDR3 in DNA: TGTGCCAGCAGCGTAGAGTTCTATGGCTACACCTTC. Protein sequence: CASSVEFYGYTF.

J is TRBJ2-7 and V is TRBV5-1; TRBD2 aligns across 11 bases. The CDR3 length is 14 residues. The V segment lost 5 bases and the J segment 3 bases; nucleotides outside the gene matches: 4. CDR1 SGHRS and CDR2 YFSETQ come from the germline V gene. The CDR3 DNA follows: TGCGCCAGCAGTACTAGCGGGAGCATCTACGAGCAGTACTTC. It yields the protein CASSTSGSIYEQYF.

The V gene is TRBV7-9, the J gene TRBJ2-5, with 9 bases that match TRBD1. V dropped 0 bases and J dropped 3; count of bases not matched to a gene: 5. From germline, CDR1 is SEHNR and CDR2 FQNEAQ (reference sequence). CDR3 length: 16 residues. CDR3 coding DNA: TGTGCCAGCAGCTTAGCGCCGGGGACAGGGAAAGAGACCCAGTACTTC. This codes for CASSLAPGTGKETQYF.

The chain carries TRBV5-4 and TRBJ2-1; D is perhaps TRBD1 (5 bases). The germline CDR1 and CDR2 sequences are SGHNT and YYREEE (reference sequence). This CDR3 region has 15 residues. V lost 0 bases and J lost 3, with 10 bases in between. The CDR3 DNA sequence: TGTGCCAGCAGCTTGGCAGGGATACTCTACAATGAGCAGTTCTTC. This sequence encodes CASSLAGILYNEQFF.

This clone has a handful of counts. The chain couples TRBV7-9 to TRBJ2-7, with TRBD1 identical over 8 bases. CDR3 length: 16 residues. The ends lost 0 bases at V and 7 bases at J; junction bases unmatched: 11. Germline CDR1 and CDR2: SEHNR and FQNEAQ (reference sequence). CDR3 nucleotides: TGTGCCAGCAGCTTAGCGCCCGCAGGGGGCTTTCGAGAGCAGTACTTC. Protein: CASSLAPAGGFREQYF.

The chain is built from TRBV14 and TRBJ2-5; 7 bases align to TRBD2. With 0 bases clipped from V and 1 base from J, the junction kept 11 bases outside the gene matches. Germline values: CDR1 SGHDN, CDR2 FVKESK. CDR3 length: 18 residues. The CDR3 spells CASSQDLVAGASQETQYF. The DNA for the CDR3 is TGTGCCAGCAGCCAAGATTTAGTGGCGGGAGCCTCCCAAGAGACCCAGTACTTC.

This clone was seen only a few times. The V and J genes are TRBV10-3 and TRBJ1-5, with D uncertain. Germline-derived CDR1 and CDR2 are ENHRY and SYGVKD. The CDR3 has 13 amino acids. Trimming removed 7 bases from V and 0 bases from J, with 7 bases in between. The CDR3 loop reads CAINRDSNQPQHF. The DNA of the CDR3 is TGTGCCATCAATCGGGATAGCAATCAGCCCCAGCATTTT.

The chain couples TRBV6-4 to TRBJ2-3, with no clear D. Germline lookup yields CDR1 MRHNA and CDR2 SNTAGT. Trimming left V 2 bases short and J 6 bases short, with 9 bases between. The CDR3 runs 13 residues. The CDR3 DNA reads TGTGCCAGCAGTGACCGGGTGGGGGATACGCAGTATTTT. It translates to CASSDRVGDTQYF.

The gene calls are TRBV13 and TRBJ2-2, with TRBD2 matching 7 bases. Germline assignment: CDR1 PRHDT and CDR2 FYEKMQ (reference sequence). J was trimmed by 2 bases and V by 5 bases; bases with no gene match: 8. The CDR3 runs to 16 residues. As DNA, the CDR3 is TGTGCCAGCAGCCCGCCGGGGGGATCAAACACCGGGGAGCTGTTTTTT. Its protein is CASSPPGGSNTGELFF.

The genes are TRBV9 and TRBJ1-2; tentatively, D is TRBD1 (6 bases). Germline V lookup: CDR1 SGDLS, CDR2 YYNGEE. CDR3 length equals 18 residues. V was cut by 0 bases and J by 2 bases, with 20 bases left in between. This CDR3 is CASSVATGQRNGNYGYTF. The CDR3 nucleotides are TGTGCCAGCAGCGTAGCTACAGGACAGAGAAATGGGAACTATGGCTACACCTTC. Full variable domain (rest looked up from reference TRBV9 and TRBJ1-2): DSGVTQTPKHLITATGQRVTLRCSPRSGDLSVYWYQQSLDQGLQFLIQYYNGEERAKGNILERFSAQQFPDLHSELNLSSLELGDSALYFCASSVATGQRNGNYGYTFGSGTRLTVV.

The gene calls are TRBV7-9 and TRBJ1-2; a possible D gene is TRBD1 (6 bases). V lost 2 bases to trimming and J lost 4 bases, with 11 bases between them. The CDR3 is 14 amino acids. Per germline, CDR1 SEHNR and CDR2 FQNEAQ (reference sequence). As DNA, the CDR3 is TGTGCCAGCAGCTTAATCGTGGGGGCCTATGGCTACACCTTC. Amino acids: CASSLIVGAYGYTF.

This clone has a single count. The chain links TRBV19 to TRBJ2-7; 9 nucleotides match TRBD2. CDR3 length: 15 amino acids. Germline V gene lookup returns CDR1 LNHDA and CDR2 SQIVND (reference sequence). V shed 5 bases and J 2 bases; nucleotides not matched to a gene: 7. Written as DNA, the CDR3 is TGTGCCAGTAGTGGCCGCGGGGGGGAAACCTACGAGCAGTACTTC. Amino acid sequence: CASSGRGGETYEQYF.